This T cell receptor beta chain was observed in a study of cytomegalovirus exposure and HLA in healthy donors. The study's findings and limits: Previously analyzed data showed that most TCR beta V segments were productive at a frequency of about 87% or about 30%.

The PCR was carried out with 60 Vbeta primers and 13 Jbeta primers. Produced via immunoSEQ multiplex PCR; TCRdb's table is partial and in-frame only. The table records 70,000 to 100,000 clones, 80% of them present only once. The CDR3 is 12 amino acids. CDR1 and CDR2 (germline): SQVTM, ANQGSEA. Turning to this clone: What it binds is not known.

The sequenced sample was PBMCs. The V and J genes are TRBV29-1 and TRBJ2-5; 8 bases agree with TRBD1. Gene TRBJ2-7 matches the end of the DNA better, so the J call may be wrong. This TCR derives from a man between 18 and 29 years old in good health and CMV-seronegative. The CDR3 here is CSVGTGLFEQYF. The CDR3 DNA follows: TGCAGCGTTGGGACAGGGTTATTCGAGCAGTACTTC.